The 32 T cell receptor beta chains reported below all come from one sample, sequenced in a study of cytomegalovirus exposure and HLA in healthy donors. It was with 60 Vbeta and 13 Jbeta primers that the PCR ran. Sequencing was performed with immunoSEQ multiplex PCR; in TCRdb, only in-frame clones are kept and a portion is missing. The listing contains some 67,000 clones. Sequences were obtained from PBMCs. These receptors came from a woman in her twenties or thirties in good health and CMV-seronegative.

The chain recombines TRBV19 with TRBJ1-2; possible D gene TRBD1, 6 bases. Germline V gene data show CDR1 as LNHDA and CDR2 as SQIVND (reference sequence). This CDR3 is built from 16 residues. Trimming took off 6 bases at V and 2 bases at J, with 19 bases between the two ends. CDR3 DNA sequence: TGTGCCAGTAGGAGGGTCGGGAGGGGGGCCAACTATGGCTACACCTTC. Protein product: CASRRVGRGANYGYTF.

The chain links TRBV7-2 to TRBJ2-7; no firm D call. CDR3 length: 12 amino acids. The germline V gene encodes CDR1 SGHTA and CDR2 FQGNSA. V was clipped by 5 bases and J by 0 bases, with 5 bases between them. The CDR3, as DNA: TGTGCCAGCAGCCTGAGCTCCTACGAGCAGTACTTC. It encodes CASSLSSYEQYF. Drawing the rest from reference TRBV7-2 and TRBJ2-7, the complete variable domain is GAGVSQSPSNKVTEKGKDVELRCDPISGHTALYWYRQSLGQGLEFLIYFQGNSAPDKSGLPSDRFSAERTGGSVSTLTIQRTQQEDSAVYLCASSLSSYEQYFGPGTRLTVT.

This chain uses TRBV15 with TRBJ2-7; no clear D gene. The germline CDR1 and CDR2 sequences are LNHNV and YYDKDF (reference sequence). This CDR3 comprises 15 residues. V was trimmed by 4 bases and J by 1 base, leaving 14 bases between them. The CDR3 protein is CATSKSVGPSYEQYF. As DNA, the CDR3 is TGTGCCACCAGCAAGTCGGTGGGCCCTTCCTACGAGCAGTACTTC.

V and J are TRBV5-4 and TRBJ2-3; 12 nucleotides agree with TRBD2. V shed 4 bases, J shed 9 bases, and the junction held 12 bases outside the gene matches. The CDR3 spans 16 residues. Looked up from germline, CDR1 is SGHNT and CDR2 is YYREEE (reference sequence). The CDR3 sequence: CASSGLASGGAGTQYF. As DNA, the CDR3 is TGTGCCAGCAGCGGGCTCGCTAGCGGGGGGGCGGGGACGCAGTATTTT.

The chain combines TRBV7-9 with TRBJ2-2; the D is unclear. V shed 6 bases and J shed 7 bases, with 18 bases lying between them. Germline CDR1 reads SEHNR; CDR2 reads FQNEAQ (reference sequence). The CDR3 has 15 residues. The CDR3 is CASSPARWAHGELFF. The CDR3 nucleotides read TGTGCCAGCAGTCCCGCCCGGTGGGCCCACGGGGAGCTGTTTTTT.

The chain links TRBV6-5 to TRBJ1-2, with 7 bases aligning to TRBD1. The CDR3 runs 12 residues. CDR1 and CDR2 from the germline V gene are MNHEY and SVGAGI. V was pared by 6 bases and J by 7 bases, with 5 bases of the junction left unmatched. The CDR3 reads CASSSTGFGYTF. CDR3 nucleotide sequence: TGTGCCAGCAGCTCGACAGGGTTTGGCTACACCTTC.

The CDR3 DNA follows: TGCGCCAGCAGCCTGGGACTAGCGGGTGTTACGCAGTATTTT. This sequence encodes CASSLGLAGVTQYF. The chain joins TRBV5-1 to TRBJ2-3; 12 bases are shared with TRBD2. There are 14 residues in the CDR3. Trimming cost V 4 bases and J 8 bases; bases outside gene matches: 5. The germline V gene encodes CDR1 SGHRS and CDR2 YFSETQ. Together with reference TRBV5-1 and TRBJ2-3, the CDR3 gives the full variable domain: KAGVTQTPRYLIKTRGQQVTLSCSPISGHRSVSWYQQTPGQGLQFLFEYFSETQRNKGNFPGRFSGRQFSNSRSEMNVSTLELGDSALYLCASSLGLAGVTQYFGPGTRLTVL.

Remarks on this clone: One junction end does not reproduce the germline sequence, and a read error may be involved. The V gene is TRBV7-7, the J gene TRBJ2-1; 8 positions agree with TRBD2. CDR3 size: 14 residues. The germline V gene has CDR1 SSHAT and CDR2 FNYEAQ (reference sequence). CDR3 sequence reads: CASSPGGADNEQFF. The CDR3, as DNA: TGTGCTAGCAGCCCCGGGGGGGCCGACAATGAGCAGTTCTTC.

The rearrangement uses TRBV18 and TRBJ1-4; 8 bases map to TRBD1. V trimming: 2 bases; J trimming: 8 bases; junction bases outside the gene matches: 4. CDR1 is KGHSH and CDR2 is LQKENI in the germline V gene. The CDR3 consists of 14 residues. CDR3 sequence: CASSPGQGPEKLFF. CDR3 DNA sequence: TGTGCCAGCTCACCAGGACAGGGCCCAGAAAAACTGTTTTTT.

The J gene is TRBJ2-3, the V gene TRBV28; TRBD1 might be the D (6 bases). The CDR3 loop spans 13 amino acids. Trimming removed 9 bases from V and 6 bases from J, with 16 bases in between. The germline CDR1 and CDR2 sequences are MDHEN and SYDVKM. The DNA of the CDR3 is TGTGCCAGTACCGGACAGACCCCCGATACGCAGTATTTT. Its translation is CASTGQTPDTQYF.

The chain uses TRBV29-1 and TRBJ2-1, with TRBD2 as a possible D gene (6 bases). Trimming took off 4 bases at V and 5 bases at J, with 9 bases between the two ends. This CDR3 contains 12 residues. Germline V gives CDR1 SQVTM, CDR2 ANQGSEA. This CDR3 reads CSVGGGDNEQFF. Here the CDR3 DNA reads TGCAGCGTTGGTGGAGGGGACAATGAGCAGTTCTTC.

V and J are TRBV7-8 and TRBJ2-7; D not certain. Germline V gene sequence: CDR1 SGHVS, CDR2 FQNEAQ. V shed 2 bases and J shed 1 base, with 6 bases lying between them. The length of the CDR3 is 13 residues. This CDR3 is CASSLYESYEQYF. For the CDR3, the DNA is TGTGCCAGCAGCTTATACGAGTCCTACGAGCAGTACTTC.

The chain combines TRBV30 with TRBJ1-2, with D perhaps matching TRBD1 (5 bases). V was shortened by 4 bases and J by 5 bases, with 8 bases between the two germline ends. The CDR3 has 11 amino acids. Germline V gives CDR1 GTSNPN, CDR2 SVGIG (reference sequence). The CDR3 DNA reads TGTGCCTGGACCGGGGGATATGGCTACACCTTC. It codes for CAWTGGYGYTF.

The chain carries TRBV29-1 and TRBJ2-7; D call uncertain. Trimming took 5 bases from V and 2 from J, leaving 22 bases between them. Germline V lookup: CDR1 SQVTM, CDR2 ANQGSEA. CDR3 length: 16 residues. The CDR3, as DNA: TGCAGCGTTTGGCTTATGGGCCTACACAGAGCCTACGAGCAGTACTTC. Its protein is CSVWLMGLHRAYEQYF.

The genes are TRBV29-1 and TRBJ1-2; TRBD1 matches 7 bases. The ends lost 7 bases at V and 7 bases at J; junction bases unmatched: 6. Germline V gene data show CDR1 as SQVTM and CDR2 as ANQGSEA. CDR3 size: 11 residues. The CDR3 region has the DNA TGCAGCGGAGGGGACAGAACTGGCTACACCTTC. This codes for CSGGDRTGYTF.

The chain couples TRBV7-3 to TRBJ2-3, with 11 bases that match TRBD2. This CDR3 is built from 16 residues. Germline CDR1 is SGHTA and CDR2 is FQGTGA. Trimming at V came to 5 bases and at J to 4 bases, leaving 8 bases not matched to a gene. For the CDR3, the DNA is TGTGCCAGCAGCCCGATAGCGGGAGGGGGTGCAGATACGCAGTATTTT. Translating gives CASSPIAGGGADTQYF.

This chain's CDR3 is CASTRTLNTEAFF. In nucleotides, the CDR3 is TGTGCCAGCACTAGAACACTGAACACTGAAGCTTTCTTT. The chain carries TRBV28 and TRBJ1-1; no clear D gene. Germline CDR1 MDHEN, CDR2 SYDVKM. The CDR3 is 13 residues long. The V and J ends lost 7 bases and 0 bases respectively, with 9 bases between them.

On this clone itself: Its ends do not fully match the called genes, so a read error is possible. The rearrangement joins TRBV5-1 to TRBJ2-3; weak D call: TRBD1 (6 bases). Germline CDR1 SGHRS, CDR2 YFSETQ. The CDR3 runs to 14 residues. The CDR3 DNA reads TGCGCCAGCAGCCCTTGGACAGCCACAGATAAGCAGTATTTT. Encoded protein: CASSPWTATDKQYF.

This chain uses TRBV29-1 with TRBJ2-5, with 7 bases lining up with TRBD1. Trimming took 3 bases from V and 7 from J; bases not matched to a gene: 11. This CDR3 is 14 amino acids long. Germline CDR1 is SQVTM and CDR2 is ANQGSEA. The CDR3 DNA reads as TGCAGCGTTGATGGTGTGCAGGGACAGTGGACCCAGTACTTC. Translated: CSVDGVQGQWTQYF.

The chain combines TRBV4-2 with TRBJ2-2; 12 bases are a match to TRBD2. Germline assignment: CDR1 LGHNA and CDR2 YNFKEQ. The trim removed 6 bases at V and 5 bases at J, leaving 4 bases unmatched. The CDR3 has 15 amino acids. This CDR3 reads CASRAGTSGTGELFF. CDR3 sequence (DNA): TGTGCCAGCAGAGCGGGGACTAGCGGGACCGGGGAGCTGTTTTTT.

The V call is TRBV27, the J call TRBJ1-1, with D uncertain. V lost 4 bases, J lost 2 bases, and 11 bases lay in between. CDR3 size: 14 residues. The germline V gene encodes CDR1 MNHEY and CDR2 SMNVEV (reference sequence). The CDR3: CASSSTRVNTEAFF. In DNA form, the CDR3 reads TGTGCCAGCAGTTCCACCCGGGTTAACACTGAAGCTTTCTTT.

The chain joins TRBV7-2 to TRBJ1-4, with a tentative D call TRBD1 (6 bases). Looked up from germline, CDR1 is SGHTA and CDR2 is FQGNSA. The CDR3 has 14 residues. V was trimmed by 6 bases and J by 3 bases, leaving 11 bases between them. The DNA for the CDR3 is TGTGCCAGCAGTCTGGACAGTTCTAATGAAAAACTGTTTTTT. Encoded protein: CASSLDSSNEKLFF.

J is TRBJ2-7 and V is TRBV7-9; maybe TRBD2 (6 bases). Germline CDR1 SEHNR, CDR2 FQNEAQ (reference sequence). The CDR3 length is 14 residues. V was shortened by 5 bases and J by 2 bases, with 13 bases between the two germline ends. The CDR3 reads CASSPRLGPYEQYF. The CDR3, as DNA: TGTGCCAGCAGCCCTCGACTAGGACCCTACGAGCAGTACTTC. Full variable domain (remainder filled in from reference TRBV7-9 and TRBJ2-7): DTGVSQNPRHKITKRGQNVTFRCDPISEHNRLYWYRQTLGQGPEFLTYFQNEAQLEKSRLLSDRFSAERPKGSFSTLEIQRTEQGDSAMYLCASSPRLGPYEQYFGPGTRLTVT.

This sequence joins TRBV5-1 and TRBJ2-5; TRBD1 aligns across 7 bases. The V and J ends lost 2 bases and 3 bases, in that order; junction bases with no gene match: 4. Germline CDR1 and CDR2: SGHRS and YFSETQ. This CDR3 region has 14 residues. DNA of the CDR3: TGCGCCAGCAGCTTCGGGACAGTAAAAGAGACCCAGTACTTC. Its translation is CASSFGTVKETQYF.

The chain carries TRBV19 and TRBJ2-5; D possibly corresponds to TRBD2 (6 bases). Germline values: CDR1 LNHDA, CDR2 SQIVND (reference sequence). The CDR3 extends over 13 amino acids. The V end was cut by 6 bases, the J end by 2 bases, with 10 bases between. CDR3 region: CASSAGTQETQYF. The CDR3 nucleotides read TGTGCCAGTAGCGCCGGGACTCAAGAGACCCAGTACTTC.

CDR3 bases: TGTGCCAGCAGCCTGTCCCGGGACAGGGGAAGGGCCAACGTCCTGACTTTC. Amino acids: CASSLSRDRGRANVLTF. The rearrangement links TRBV5-4 to TRBJ2-6; 10 positions match TRBD1. After removal of 4 bases from V and 5 bases from J, the junction contained 9 bases not matched to a gene. The CDR3 length is 17 residues. Per germline, CDR1 SGHNT and CDR2 YYREEE (reference sequence).

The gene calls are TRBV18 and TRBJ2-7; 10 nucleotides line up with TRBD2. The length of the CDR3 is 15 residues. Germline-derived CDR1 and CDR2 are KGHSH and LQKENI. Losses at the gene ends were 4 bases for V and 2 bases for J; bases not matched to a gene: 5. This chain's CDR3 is CASSLSGGYTYEQYF. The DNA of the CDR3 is TGTGCCAGCTCACTTAGCGGGGGGTACACCTACGAGCAGTACTTC.

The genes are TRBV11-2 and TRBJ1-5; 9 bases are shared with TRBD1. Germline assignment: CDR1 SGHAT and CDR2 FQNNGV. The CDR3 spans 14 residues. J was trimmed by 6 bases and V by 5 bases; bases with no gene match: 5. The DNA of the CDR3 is TGTGCCAGCAGCACTACAGGGGGCATTCAGCCCCAGCATTTT. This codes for CASSTTGGIQPQHF.

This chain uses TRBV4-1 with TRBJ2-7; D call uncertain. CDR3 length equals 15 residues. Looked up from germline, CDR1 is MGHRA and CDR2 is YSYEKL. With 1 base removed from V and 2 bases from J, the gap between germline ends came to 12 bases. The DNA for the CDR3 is TGCGCCAGCAGCCAAGGGGTGGCAGGAACCTACGAGCAGTACTTC. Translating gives CASSQGVAGTYEQYF.

CDR3 sequence (DNA): TGTGCCAGCAGCCTGAGGGCCTCCTACAATGAGCAGTTCTTC. Protein sequence: CASSLRASYNEQFF. The chain is built from TRBV7-9 and TRBJ2-1; D perhaps matches TRBD2 (5 bases). Germline V gives CDR1 SEHNR, CDR2 FQNEAQ (reference sequence). This CDR3 comprises 14 residues. V gave up 5 bases and J gave up 0 bases, with 8 bases separating them.

The CDR3 nucleotides read TGTGCCAGCAGTGACGGGGCAGGGGGCTCCGGGAACACTGAAGCTTTCTTT. Amino acids: CASSDGAGGSGNTEAFF. The chain links TRBV6-1 to TRBJ1-1, with TRBD1 matching 8 bases. CDR3 length equals 17 residues. V gave up 3 bases and J gave up 1 base; unmatched junction bases: 10. CDR1 and CDR2 (germline): MNHNS, SASEGT.

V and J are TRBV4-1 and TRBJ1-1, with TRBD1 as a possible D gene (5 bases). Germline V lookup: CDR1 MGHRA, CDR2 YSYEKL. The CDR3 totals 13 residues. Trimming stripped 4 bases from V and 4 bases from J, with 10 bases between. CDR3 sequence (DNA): TGCGCCAGCAGCCCTCAGGGCGCCACTGAAGCTTTCTTT. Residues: CASSPQGATEAFF.